One and the same sample provided the 22 T cell receptor beta chains below, sequenced in a study of blood T cell repertoires in COVID-19. Only in-frame clones appear in the TCRdb table, and some are missing; sequencing was by immunoSEQ multiplex PCR. Of tens of thousands of clones listed, approximately 89% were seen once; the top ten hold more than 2%. Sequencing was done on a sample of peripheral blood. The receptors come from a man aged 50 or older with acute or convalescent COVID-19.

The rearrangement links TRBV7-9 to TRBJ2-3; 8 nucleotides agree with TRBD2. The ends lost 11 bases at V and 2 bases at J; junction bases unmatched: 6. From germline, CDR1 is SEHNR and CDR2 FQNEAQ (reference sequence). The CDR3 consists of 13 residues. The CDR3 DNA reads TGTGCCGTAGGCGGGGGGTACACAGATACGCAGTATTTT. Protein: CAVGGGYTDTQYF.

V is TRBV6-5 and J is TRBJ2-3, with 8 bases identical to TRBD2. In germline, CDR1 is MNHEY, CDR2 SVGAGI. The trim removed 5 bases at V and 10 bases at J, leaving 8 bases unmatched. This CDR3 is built from 13 residues. In DNA form, the CDR3 reads TGTGCCAGCAGTCGAGATAGCGGGAAGTCGCAGTATTTT. It specifies CASSRDSGKSQYF.

V is TRBV18 and J is TRBJ1-6, with 8 bases identical to TRBD1. Looked up from germline, CDR1 is KGHSH and CDR2 is LQKENI. The CDR3 is 15 amino acids. V trimming: 5 bases; J trimming: 9 bases; junction bases outside the gene matches: 9. DNA for the CDR3: TGTGCCAGCTCAGGTGGACAGGGAGGAATTTCACCCCTCCACTTT. It codes for CASSGGQGGISPLHF.

The V and J genes are TRBV6-5 and TRBJ2-5, with a weak D call TRBD1 (6 bases). This CDR3 has 13 residues. Trimming took 6 bases from V and 2 from J, leaving 10 bases between them. From germline, CDR1 is MNHEY and CDR2 SVGAGI. CDR3 in amino acids: CASRGTPQETQYF. The CDR3 DNA sequence: TGTGCCAGCAGGGGGACACCACAAGAGACCCAGTACTTC.

J is TRBJ2-7 and V is TRBV13; D is unclear. Trimming took 0 bases from V and 11 from J, leaving 14 bases between them. Germline CDR1 and CDR2: PRHDT and FYEKMQ (reference sequence). The CDR3 contains 13 residues. The CDR3 DNA reads TGTGCCAGCAGCTTAGGGGGTTCCTCCCAGGAGTACTTC. Encoded protein: CASSLGGSSQEYF. The full variable domain, completed using reference TRBV13 and TRBJ2-7, is AAGVIQSPRHLIKEKRETATLKCYPIPRHDTVYWYQQGPGQDPQFLISFYEKMQSDKGSIPDRFSAQQFSDYHSELNMSSLELGDSALYFCASSLGGSSQEYFGPGTRLTVT.

The CDR3 DNA reads TGCAGCGTTGAAGAGAATGGAGGCCTTGAAGCTTTCTTT. Translated, it gives CSVEENGGLEAFF. This chain links TRBV29-1 with TRBJ1-1; no clear D. This CDR3 has 13 amino acids. Trimming left V 0 bases short and J 7 bases short, with 12 bases between. Germline V gives CDR1 SQVTM, CDR2 ANQGSEA.

The rearrangement links TRBV28 to TRBJ1-5; weak D call: TRBD1 (6 bases). This CDR3 spans 14 amino acids. CDR1 and CDR2 from the germline V gene are MDHEN and SYDVKM. V lost 6 bases, J lost 4 bases, and 13 bases lay in between. In DNA form, the CDR3 reads TGTGCCAGCAGCAGGGGCCTGGAAAATCAGCCCCAGCATTTT. Protein sequence: CASSRGLENQPQHF. Complete variable domain (other parts from reference TRBV28 and TRBJ1-5): DVKVTQSSRYLVKRTGEKVFLECVQDMDHENMFWYRQDPGLGLRLIYFSYDVKMKEKGDIPEGYSVSREKKERFSLILESASTNQTSMYLCASSRGLENQPQHFGDGTRLSIL.

The chain uses TRBV6-5 and TRBJ2-3; a possible D gene is TRBD1 (6 bases). From germline, CDR1 is MNHEY and CDR2 SVGAGI. V was shortened by 8 bases and J by 7 bases, with 13 bases between the two germline ends. This CDR3 contains 12 residues. CDR3 protein: CASGTGSHTQYF. CDR3 nucleotides: TGTGCCAGCGGTACAGGGAGCCATACGCAGTATTTT.

The chain is built from TRBV9 and TRBJ1-1; 10 bases map to TRBD1. Looked up from germline, CDR1 is SGDLS and CDR2 is YYNGEE. The CDR3 totals 15 residues. With 3 bases clipped from V and 10 bases from J, the junction kept 12 bases outside the gene matches. The CDR3 sequence is CASSASGTGASGAFF. Here the CDR3 DNA reads TGTGCCAGCAGCGCTTCCGGGACAGGGGCATCTGGAGCTTTCTTT. Full variable domain (rest looked up from reference TRBV9 and TRBJ1-1): DSGVTQTPKHLITATGQRVTLRCSPRSGDLSVYWYQQSLDQGLQFLIQYYNGEERAKGNILERFSAQQFPDLHSELNLSSLELGDSALYFCASSASGTGASGAFFGQGTRLTVV.

The J gene is TRBJ2-1, the V gene TRBV29-1; TRBD1 matches 9 bases. Trimming cost V 5 bases and J 1 base; bases outside gene matches: 9. The CDR3 totals 16 residues. CDR1 and CDR2 from the germline V gene are SQVTM and ANQGSEA. The CDR3: CSVPMPGQGSYNEQFF. For the CDR3, the DNA is TGCAGCGTTCCAATGCCGGGACAGGGATCCTACAATGAGCAGTTCTTC.

This sequence joins TRBV6-6 and TRBJ2-7; 10 bases are shared with TRBD2. The CDR3 spans 16 residues. V shed 6 bases and J 7 bases; nucleotides not matched to a gene: 15. Germline values: CDR1 MNHNY, CDR2 SVGAGI (reference sequence). The CDR3: CASRPVGGRTSGEQYF. In DNA form, the CDR3 reads TGTGCCAGCAGACCAGTGGGTGGGAGGACTAGCGGAGAGCAGTACTTC.

V and J are TRBV19 and TRBJ2-2; 11 bases agree with TRBD2. The J segment lost 8 bases and the V segment lost 3 bases, leaving 5 bases of the junction unmatched. Per germline, CDR1 LNHDA and CDR2 SQIVND (reference sequence). CDR3 length: 15 amino acids. The DNA of the CDR3 is TGTGCCAGTAGTATGGGACTAGCGGTTGTGGGGGAGCTGTTTTTT. It yields the protein CASSMGLAVVGELFF. Filled out from reference TRBV19 and TRBJ2-2, the complete variable domain reads DGGITQSPKYLFRKEGQNVTLSCEQNLNHDAMYWYRQDPGQGLRLIYYSQIVNDFQKGDIAEGYSVSREKKESFPLTVTSAQKNPTAFYLCASSMGLAVVGELFFGEGSRLTVL.

The chain's CDR3 is CASSPTGAKNIQYF. CDR3 DNA sequence: TGTGCCAGCAGCCCGACAGGAGCCAAAAACATTCAGTACTTC. The chain has TRBV5-6 and TRBJ2-4; maybe TRBD1 (6 bases). In germline, CDR1 is SGHDT, CDR2 YYEEEE. CDR3 length: 14 amino acids. V gave up 4 bases and J gave up 0 bases, with 8 bases separating them.

The chain recombines TRBV30 with TRBJ2-1; 10 positions match TRBD2. There are 12 residues in the CDR3. After removal of 4 bases from V and 10 bases from J, the junction contained 4 bases not matched to a gene. Germline V CDR1 and CDR2: GTSNPN, SVGIG (reference sequence). The CDR3 sequence is CAWTSGGPEQFF. In DNA, the CDR3 is TGTGCCTGGACTAGCGGGGGCCCCGAGCAGTTCTTC.

The genes are TRBV7-2 and TRBJ2-7; 8 bases agree with TRBD1. The V segment lost 3 bases and the J segment 3 bases; nucleotides outside the gene matches: 1. The CDR3 runs to 13 residues. In germline, CDR1 is SGHTA, CDR2 FQGNSA. CDR3: CASSFGQGYEQYV. In DNA form, the CDR3 reads TGTGCCAGCAGCTTTGGACAGGGCTACGAGCAGTACGTC.

The genes are TRBV5-4 and TRBJ2-2; D gene ambiguous. Germline V gives CDR1 SGHNT, CDR2 YYREEE (reference sequence). The germline V and J ends were trimmed by 3 bases and 0 bases, with 9 bases remaining between them. The CDR3 totals 15 residues. CDR3 bases: TGTGCCAGCAGCTCTGCGTCTGCGAACACCGGGGAGCTGTTTTTT. This gives the protein CASSSASANTGELFF.

V gene TRBV5-6 combines with J gene TRBJ2-5, with a tentative D call TRBD2 (7 bases). This CDR3 spans 15 amino acids. CDR1 and CDR2 (germline): SGHDT, YYEEEE. V lost 2 bases, J lost 1 base, and 12 bases lay in between. CDR3 sequence (DNA): TGTGCCAGCAGCTTTGGGCGGGGGCTCCAAGAGACCCAGTACTTC. Protein product: CASSFGRGLQETQYF.

The chain employs TRBV24-1 and TRBJ2-7; 11 bases are shared with TRBD1. The CDR3 is 19 residues long. V was clipped by 6 bases and J by 6 bases; unmatched bases: 21. The V gene's germline CDR1 is KGHDR and CDR2 SFDVKD. The CDR3 reads CATSSPPLSDRGLEGEQYV. The CDR3 DNA is TGTGCCACCAGTTCGCCGCCCCTCTCGGACAGGGGGCTTGAGGGCGAGCAGTACGTC.

J is TRBJ1-1 and V is TRBV19; D unresolved. The V and J ends lost 1 base and 6 bases respectively, with 6 bases between them. This CDR3 is 12 amino acids long. The germline CDR1 and CDR2 sequences are LNHDA and SQIVND (reference sequence). The CDR3 coding sequence is TGTGCCAGTAGTATAGCCGGGGCTGAAGCTTTCTTT. This encodes CASSIAGAEAFF. The full variable domain, its missing parts supplied by reference TRBV19 and TRBJ1-1, is DGGITQSPKYLFRKEGQNVTLSCEQNLNHDAMYWYRQDPGQGLRLIYYSQIVNDFQKGDIAEGYSVSREKKESFPLTVTSAQKNPTAFYLCASSIAGAEAFFGQGTRLTVV.

The rearrangement uses TRBV5-8 and TRBJ1-1, with a weak D call TRBD1 (5 bases). The CDR3 extends over 14 amino acids. The V and J ends lost 2 bases and 3 bases respectively, with 11 bases between them. Germline CDR1 and CDR2: SGHTS and YDEGEE. The CDR3 DNA reads TGTGCCAGCAGCTTTGTCAGGGATTACACTGAAGCTTTCTTT. Translating it yields CASSFVRDYTEAFF.

This clone was recorded once. The chain couples TRBV7-2 to TRBJ1-2; tentative D call: TRBD1 (5 bases). From germline, CDR1 is SGHTA and CDR2 FQGNSA. The CDR3 has 13 amino acids. Trimming cost V 6 bases and J 4 bases, with 12 bases left between them. The CDR3 spells CASRPDSLYGYTF. The CDR3 nucleotides read TGTGCCAGCAGGCCCGACAGTCTCTATGGCTACACCTTC.

This chain connects TRBV27 to TRBJ1-5, with 11 bases that match TRBD1. Germline assignment: CDR1 MNHEY and CDR2 SMNVEV (reference sequence). With V trimmed by 5 bases and J by 5 bases, 5 bases remained unmatched. The CDR3 is 15 amino acids. The CDR3 sequence: CASSPRDRGDQPQHF. CDR3 coding DNA: TGTGCCAGCAGTCCCAGGGACAGGGGGGATCAGCCCCAGCATTTT.